These 20 T cell receptor beta chains originate from one sample sequenced in a study of cytomegalovirus exposure and HLA in healthy donors. PCR involved 60 Vbeta and 13 Jbeta primers. Repertoires were generated with immunoSEQ multiplex PCR, while TCRdb's copy carries only in-frame clones and drops some. Among more than 120,000 clones listed, 80% were seen once. Sequencing was carried out using PBMCs. Receptors originate from a woman between 25 and 40 years old in good health and CMV-seronegative.

V and J are TRBV7-9 and TRBJ2-5; TRBD1 aligns across 9 bases. Germline V gives CDR1 SEHNR, CDR2 FQNEAQ (reference sequence). The CDR3 covers 14 residues. The V gene end was trimmed by 4 bases and the J gene end by 1 base; junction bases not matched to a gene: 1. The CDR3 sequence: CASSSDRGQETQYF. Written as DNA, the CDR3 is TGTGCCAGCAGCTCGGACAGGGGCCAAGAGACCCAGTACTTC.

The V and J genes are TRBV5-6 and TRBJ2-3; the D gene is possibly TRBD2 (6 bases). The ends were cut back, 0 bases at V and 3 bases at J, with 8 bases in the middle. This CDR3 comprises 14 residues. Germline CDR1 and CDR2: SGHDT and YYEEEE. The CDR3 spells CASSLGLATDTQYF. CDR3 DNA: TGTGCCAGCAGCTTGGGCCTAGCGACAGATACGCAGTATTTT.

This sequence joins TRBV28 and TRBJ2-3; a weak D match, TRBD2 (5 bases). CDR3 length equals 17 residues. V was cut by 3 bases and J by 0 bases, with 16 bases left in between. The germline V gene encodes CDR1 MDHEN and CDR2 SYDVKM. CDR3 sequence: CASSFSPRTRSTDTQYF. In DNA, the CDR3 is TGTGCCAGCAGTTTTTCACCTAGGACTCGGAGCACAGATACGCAGTATTTT. Looking up the rest from reference TRBV28 and TRBJ2-3 gives the full variable domain: DVKVTQSSRYLVKRTGEKVFLECVQDMDHENMFWYRQDPGLGLRLIYFSYDVKMKEKGDIPEGYSVSREKKERFSLILESASTNQTSMYLCASSFSPRTRSTDTQYFGPGTRLTVL.

This chain links TRBV6-5 with TRBJ2-7; D is perhaps TRBD1 (6 bases). Germline lookup yields CDR1 MNHEY and CDR2 SVGAGI. V lost 6 bases and J 0 bases, leaving 12 bases between the germline ends. The CDR3 runs 14 residues. This CDR3 is CASSRDKSSYEQYF. CDR3 bases: TGTGCCAGCAGCCGGGACAAGAGCTCCTACGAGCAGTACTTC.

This clone has a single count. This chain uses TRBV27 with TRBJ1-1, with 7 bases that match TRBD1. The CDR3 has 14 amino acids. Trimming at V came to 2 bases and at J to 4 bases, leaving 4 bases not matched to a gene. Germline V gene data show CDR1 as MNHEY and CDR2 as SMNVEV (reference sequence). The CDR3, as DNA: TGTGCCAGCAGTTTAGCCAGGGGGAGCACTGAAGCTTTCTTT. Translation gives CASSLARGSTEAFF.

Here the CDR3 reads CASSSLPRARGDEQFF. The CDR3 bases are TGTGCCAGCAGCTCCCTTCCTCGGGCTAGGGGCGATGAGCAGTTCTTC. The gene calls are TRBV7-8 and TRBJ2-1; D is perhaps TRBD1 (5 bases). The germline V gene encodes CDR1 SGHVS and CDR2 FQNEAQ. The CDR3 loop spans 16 amino acids. Trimming took 4 bases from V and 8 from J, leaving 21 bases between them.

The chain combines TRBV5-8 with TRBJ1-1; D is ambiguous. The germline V gene encodes CDR1 SGHTS and CDR2 YDEGEE. Trimming cost V 4 bases and J 0 bases, with 10 bases left between them. The CDR3 loop spans 14 amino acids. Here the CDR3 reads CASSAINLNTEAFF. In nucleotides, the CDR3 is TGTGCCAGCAGCGCGATTAACTTGAACACTGAAGCTTTCTTT.

V usage is TRBV4-1 and J usage is TRBJ2-3, with 7 positions matching TRBD2. With 4 bases clipped from V and 2 bases from J, the junction kept 6 bases outside the gene matches. The length of the CDR3 is 15 residues. Germline assignment: CDR1 MGHRA and CDR2 YSYEKL. CDR3 nucleotides: TGCGCCAGCAGCCTAAGCGGGGCCTTCACAGATACGCAGTATTTT. As protein: CASSLSGAFTDTQYF.

The chain uses TRBV5-5 and TRBJ2-2; D remains unclear. This CDR3 is 14 amino acids long. The V and J ends lost 0 bases and 5 bases respectively, with 8 bases between them. From germline, CDR1 is SGHKS and CDR2 YYEKEE (reference sequence). The CDR3 region is CASSLVYETGELFF. CDR3 bases: TGTGCCAGCAGCTTGGTATACGAGACCGGGGAGCTGTTTTTT.

The chain links TRBV7-9 to TRBJ1-1; D is perhaps TRBD1 (5 bases). V gave up 4 bases and J gave up 1 base, with 10 bases separating them. The germline CDR1 and CDR2 sequences are SEHNR and FQNEAQ (reference sequence). This CDR3 spans 14 amino acids. The CDR3, as DNA: TGTGCCAGCAGCTCGGGGGGAGAGAACACTGAAGCTTTCTTT. It translates to CASSSGGENTEAFF.

This CDR3 is CASSLALSGYNEQFF. The CDR3 bases are TGCGCCAGCAGCTTGGCCCTTTCCGGTTACAATGAGCAGTTCTTC. J is TRBJ2-1 and V is TRBV5-1; D not certain. Germline V gene data show CDR1 as SGHRS and CDR2 as YFSETQ. Trimming stripped 0 bases from V and 4 bases from J, with 11 bases between. The CDR3 covers 15 residues.

This chain joins TRBV2 and TRBJ2-1; 9 bases line up with TRBD2. This CDR3 contains 15 residues. CDR1 and CDR2 from the germline V gene are SNHLY and FYNNEI. V dropped 2 bases and J dropped 8; count of bases not matched to a gene: 7. CDR3 DNA sequence: TGTGCCAGCAGTGAACGGCTAGCGGGAACGTATGAGCAGTTCTTC. Translating it yields CASSERLAGTYEQFF.

This chain links TRBV2 with TRBJ1-1, with D maybe TRBD1 (6 bases). The CDR3 has 14 amino acids. CDR1 and CDR2 from the germline V gene are SNHLY and FYNNEI. Trimming took 6 bases from V and 7 from J, leaving 18 bases between them. The CDR3 region is CASRSIGRGIEAFF. The CDR3 DNA reads TGTGCCAGCAGGTCGATCGGCAGGGGAATTGAAGCTTTCTTT.

The chain carries TRBV2 and TRBJ1-4; TRBD1 is a possible D gene (6 bases). Germline V CDR1 and CDR2: SNHLY, FYNNEI. CDR3 size: 14 residues. V lost 6 bases to trimming and J lost 7 bases, with 15 bases between them. The CDR3 DNA sequence: TGTGCCAGCAGCGCACAGGGTGAGGGTGAAAAACTGTTTTTT. It specifies CASSAQGEGEKLFF.

The chain uses TRBV30 and TRBJ2-1, with a weak D call TRBD2 (5 bases). CDR3 length equals 14 residues. Trimming left V 1 base short and J 2 bases short, with 9 bases between. The germline gives CDR1 GTSNPN, CDR2 SVGIG (reference sequence). The CDR3 nucleotides read TGTGCCTGGAGTGATGGACTGGCCTACAATGAGCAGTTCTTC. As protein: CAWSDGLAYNEQFF. The complete variable domain, with remaining parts taken from reference TRBV30 and TRBJ2-1, reads SQTIHQWPATLVQPVGSPLSLECTVEGTSNPNLYWYRQAAGRGLQLLFYSVGIGQISSEVPQNLSASRPQDRQFILSSKKLLLSDSGFYLCAWSDGLAYNEQFFGPGTRLTVL.

The CDR3 reads CASSHIQGTNEKLFF. The CDR3 DNA is TGCGCCAGCAGTCACATACAGGGGACTAATGAAAAACTGTTTTTT. This sequence joins TRBV23-1 and TRBJ1-4; 7 bases match TRBD1. TRBV23-1 is recorded as an ORF, its role being uncertain. The CDR3 is made up of 15 amino acids. J was trimmed by 2 bases and V by 3 bases; bases with no gene match: 3.

The genes are TRBV5-5 and TRBJ2-1; 10 bases agree with TRBD1. The V segment lost 1 base and the J segment 3 bases; nucleotides outside the gene matches: 1. Looked up from germline, CDR1 is SGHKS and CDR2 is YYEKEE (reference sequence). The CDR3 has 15 amino acids. CDR3 sequence: CASSLRDRGYNEQFF. The CDR3 DNA follows: TGTGCCAGCAGCTTGCGGGACAGGGGCTACAATGAGCAGTTCTTC.

This rearrangement joins TRBV27 to TRBJ1-1, with TRBD1 matching 11 bases. The germline V gene encodes CDR1 MNHEY and CDR2 SMNVEV (reference sequence). The CDR3 has 14 residues. Trimming cost V 7 bases and J 5 bases; bases outside gene matches: 6. This CDR3 is CASNPGQGETEAFF. The CDR3 DNA reads TGTGCCAGCAATCCGGGACAGGGGGAAACTGAAGCTTTCTTT.

J is TRBJ2-1 and V is TRBV30; 7 positions match TRBD2. CDR1 and CDR2 (germline): GTSNPN, SVGIG (reference sequence). V dropped 5 bases and J dropped 4; count of bases not matched to a gene: 5. The CDR3 has 13 amino acids. This CDR3 is CAWGSGVYNEQFF. In DNA form, the CDR3 reads TGTGCCTGGGGGAGCGGGGTGTACAATGAGCAGTTCTTC.

This rearrangement joins TRBV4-2 to TRBJ2-2, with a weak D call TRBD1 (6 bases). Germline V gene data show CDR1 as LGHNA and CDR2 as YNFKEQ. This CDR3 has 15 amino acids. V lost 0 bases, J lost 5 bases, and 10 bases lay in between. The CDR3 reads CASSQDGRGTGELFF. CDR3 in DNA: TGTGCCAGCAGCCAAGATGGTAGGGGGACCGGGGAGCTGTTTTTT.